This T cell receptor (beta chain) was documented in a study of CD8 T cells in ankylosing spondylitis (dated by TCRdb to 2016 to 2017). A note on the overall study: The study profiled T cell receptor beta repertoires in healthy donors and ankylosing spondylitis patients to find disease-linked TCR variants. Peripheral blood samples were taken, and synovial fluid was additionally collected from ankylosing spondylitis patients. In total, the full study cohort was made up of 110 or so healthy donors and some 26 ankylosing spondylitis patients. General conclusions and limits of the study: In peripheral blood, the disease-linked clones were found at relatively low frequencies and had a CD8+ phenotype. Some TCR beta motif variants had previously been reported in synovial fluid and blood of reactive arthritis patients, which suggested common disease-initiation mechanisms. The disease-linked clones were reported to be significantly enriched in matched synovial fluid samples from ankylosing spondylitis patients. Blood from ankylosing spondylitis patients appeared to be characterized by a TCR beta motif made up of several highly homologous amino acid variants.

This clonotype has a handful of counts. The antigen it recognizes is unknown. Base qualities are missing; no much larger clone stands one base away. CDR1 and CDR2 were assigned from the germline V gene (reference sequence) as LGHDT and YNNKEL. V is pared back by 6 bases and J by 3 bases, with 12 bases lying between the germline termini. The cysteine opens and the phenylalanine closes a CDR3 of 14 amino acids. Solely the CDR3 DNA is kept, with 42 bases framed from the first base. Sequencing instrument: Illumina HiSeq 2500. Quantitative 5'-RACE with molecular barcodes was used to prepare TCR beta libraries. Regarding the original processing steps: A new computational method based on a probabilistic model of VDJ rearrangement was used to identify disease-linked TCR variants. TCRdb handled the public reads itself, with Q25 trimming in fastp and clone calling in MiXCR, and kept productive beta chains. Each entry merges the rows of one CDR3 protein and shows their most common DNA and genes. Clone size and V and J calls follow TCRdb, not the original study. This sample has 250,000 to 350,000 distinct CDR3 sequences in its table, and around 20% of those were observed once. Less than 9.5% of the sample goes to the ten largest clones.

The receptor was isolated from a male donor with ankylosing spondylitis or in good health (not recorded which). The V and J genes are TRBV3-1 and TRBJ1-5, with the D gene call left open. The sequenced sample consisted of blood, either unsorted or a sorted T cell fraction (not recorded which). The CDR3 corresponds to CASSSTVLNQPQHF. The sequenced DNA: TGTGCCAGCAGTTCGACGGTCCTCAATCAGCCCCAGCATTTT.